One and the same sample provided the 3 T cell receptor beta chains below, sequenced in a study of T cell responses to AZD1222 COVID-19 vaccine. Repertoires were generated with immunoSEQ multiplex PCR, while TCRdb's copy carries only in-frame clones and drops some. The sample includes about 84,000 clones, about 85% seen only once; the top ten take 1.5%. The sample here was peripheral blood, taken on day 0 of AZD1222 vaccination. The receptors derive from an adult in good health.

The genes are TRBV5-1 and TRBJ1-4; the match to TRBD1 covers 7 bases. The CDR3 consists of 20 residues. Germline loops: CDR1 SGHRS, CDR2 YFSETQ. With V trimmed by 2 bases and J by 4 bases, 20 bases remained unmatched. CDR3 sequence (DNA): TGCGCCAGCAGCTTTTCTCCCCGGGGGACAGCCGTTGAGGGTAATGAAAAACTGTTTTTT. As protein: CASSFSPRGTAVEGNEKLFF.

This chain uses TRBV6-5 with TRBJ1-2; D gene uncertain. Germline CDR1 is MNHEY and CDR2 is SVGAGI. The CDR3 runs to 15 residues. V was clipped by 5 bases and J by 7 bases, with 20 bases between them. CDR3 nucleotides: TGTGCCAGCAGTCGCGTCGGAGGGAAGGAGGGTGGCTACACCTTC. Encoded protein: CASSRVGGKEGGYTF.

This chain links TRBV12-3 or TRBV12-4 with TRBJ1-4; D gene unclear. Trimming removed 2 bases from V and 8 bases from J, with 9 bases in between. This CDR3 is 13 amino acids long. The CDR3 DNA follows: TGTGCCAGCAGTTTACGGGGTAGGGAAAAACTGTTTTTT. Translation: CASSLRGREKLFF.